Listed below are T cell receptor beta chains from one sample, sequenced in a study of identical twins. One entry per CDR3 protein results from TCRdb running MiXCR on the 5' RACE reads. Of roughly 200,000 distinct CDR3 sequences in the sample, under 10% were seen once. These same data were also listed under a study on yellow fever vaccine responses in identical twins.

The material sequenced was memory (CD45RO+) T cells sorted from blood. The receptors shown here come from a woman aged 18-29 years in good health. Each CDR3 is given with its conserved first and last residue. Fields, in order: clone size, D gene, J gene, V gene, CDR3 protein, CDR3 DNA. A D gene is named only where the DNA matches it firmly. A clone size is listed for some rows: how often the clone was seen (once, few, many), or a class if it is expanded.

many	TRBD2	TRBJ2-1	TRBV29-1	CSGMTSGRYNEQFF	TGCAGCGGAATGACTAGCGGAAGGTACAATGAGCAGTTCTTC
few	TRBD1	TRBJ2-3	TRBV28	CASSSSDRDTDTQYF	TGTGCCAGCAGTTCGTCGGACAGGGACACAGATACGCAGTATTTT
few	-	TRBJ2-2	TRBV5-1	CASSGGLNTGELFF	TGCGCCAGCAGCGGGGGACTTAACACCGGGGAGCTGTTTTTT
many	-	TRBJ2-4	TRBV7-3	CASSLARAENIQYF	TGTGCCAGCAGCTTGGCCAGGGCCGAAAACATTCAGTACTTC
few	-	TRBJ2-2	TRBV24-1	CATSDLAWASNTGELFF	TGTGCCACCAGTGATTTGGCATGGGCCTCGAACACCGGGGAGCTGTTTTTT
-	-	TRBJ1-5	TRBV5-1	CASSQAGDAQPQHF	TGCGCCAGCAGCCAGGCGGGGGACGCTCAGCCCCAGCATTTT
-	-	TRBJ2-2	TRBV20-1	CSARDGDHNTGELFF	TGCAGTGCTAGAGATGGGGACCACAACACCGGGGAGCTGTTTTTT
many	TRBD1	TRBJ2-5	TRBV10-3	CAISMDRLETQYF	TGTGCCATCAGCATGGACAGGTTAGAGACCCAGTACTTC
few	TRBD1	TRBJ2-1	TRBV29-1	CSVEGQASSYNEQFF	TGCAGCGTTGAGGGACAGGCGTCCTCCTACAATGAGCAGTTCTTC
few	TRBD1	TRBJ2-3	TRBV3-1	CASSLTGDSVDTQYF	TGTGCCAGCAGCCTGACAGGGGACAGTGTAGATACGCAGTATTTT
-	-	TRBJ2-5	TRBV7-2	CASSHPDRRGTQYF	TGTGCCAGCAGCCACCCGGACAGACGAGGGACCCAGTACTTC
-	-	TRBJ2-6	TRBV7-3	CASSLEANVLTF	TGTGCCAGCAGCTTAGAGGCCAACGTCCTGACTTTC
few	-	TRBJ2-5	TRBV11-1	CASSTVRDAMGETQYF	TGTGCCAGCAGCACCGTCCGGGACGCGATGGGAGAGACCCAGTACTTC
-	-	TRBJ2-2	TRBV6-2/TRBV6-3	CASSSAKLDTGELFF	TGTGCCAGCAGTTCAGCCAAGCTTGACACCGGGGAGCTGTTTTTT
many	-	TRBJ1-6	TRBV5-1	CASSLGSGTPNSPLHF	TGCGCCAGCAGCTTGGGGTCAGGAACGCCGAATTCACCCCTCCACTTT
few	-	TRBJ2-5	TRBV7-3	CASSRGAQETQYF	TGTGCCAGCAGTAGAGGGGCTCAAGAGACCCAGTACTTC
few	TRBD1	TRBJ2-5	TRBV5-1	CASSLGDRKQETQYF	TGCGCCAGCAGCTTGGGGGACAGAAAGCAAGAGACCCAGTACTTC
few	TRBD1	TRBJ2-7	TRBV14	CASSRNRGQIFEQYF	TGTGCCAGCAGCAGAAACAGGGGGCAGATCTTCGAGCAGTACTTC
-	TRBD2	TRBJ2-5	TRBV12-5	CASGPGLDQETQYF	TGTGCTAGTGGTCCGGGACTAGACCAAGAGACCCAGTACTTC
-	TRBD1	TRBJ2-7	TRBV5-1	CASSRWTGYEQYF	TGCGCCAGCAGCCGCTGGACAGGCTACGAGCAGTACTTC
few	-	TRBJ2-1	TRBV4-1	CASSQDRGGSSYNEQFF	TGCGCCAGCAGCCAAGATAGAGGCGGTAGCTCCTACAATGAGCAGTTCTTC
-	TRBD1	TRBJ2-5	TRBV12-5	CASAPDRGGSGQNRGTQYF	TGTGCTAGTGCCCCGGACAGGGGTGGATCGGGACAGAACCGGGGGACCCAGTACTTC
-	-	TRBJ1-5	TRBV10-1	CASSESRAGRGPQHF	TGCGCCAGCAGTGAGTCTAGGGCAGGCCGCGGGCCCCAGCATTTT
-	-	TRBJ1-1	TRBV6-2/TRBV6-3	CASSYVWGMNTEAFF	TGTGCCAGCAGTTACGTCTGGGGCATGAACACTGAAGCTTTCTTT
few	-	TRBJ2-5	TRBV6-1	CASSEQGFRETQYF	TGTGCCAGCAGTGAACAGGGGTTCCGAGAGACCCAGTACTTC
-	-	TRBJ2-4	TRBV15	CATSRDFQAMDIQYF	TGTGCCACCAGCAGAGATTTTCAGGCTATGGACATTCAGTACTTC
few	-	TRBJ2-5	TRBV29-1	CSVEAPGKQETQYF	TGCAGCGTTGAGGCCCCCGGTAAACAAGAGACCCAGTACTTC
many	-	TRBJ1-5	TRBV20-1	CSASGGVWGNQPQHF	TGCAGTGCTAGTGGAGGGGTGTGGGGCAATCAGCCCCAGCATTTT
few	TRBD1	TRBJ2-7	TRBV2	CASDPGTFQWDRQDEQYF	TGTGCCAGCGATCCCGGGACGTTTCAATGGGACAGACAGGACGAGCAGTACTTC
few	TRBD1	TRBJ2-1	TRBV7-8	CASSPTGGQINEQFF	TGTGCCAGCAGCCCGACAGGGGGTCAAATCAATGAGCAGTTCTTC
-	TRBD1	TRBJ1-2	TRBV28	CASRTGAYGYTF	TGTGCCAGCAGGACAGGGGCCTATGGCTACACCTTC
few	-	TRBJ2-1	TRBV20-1	CSATPEWGNEQFF	TGCAGTGCGACCCCCGAATGGGGCAATGAGCAGTTCTTC
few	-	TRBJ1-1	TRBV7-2	CASKFTAMNTEAFF	TGTGCCAGCAAGTTCACAGCCATGAACACTGAAGCTTTCTTT
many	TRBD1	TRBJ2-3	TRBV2	CATKGDRVTDTQYF	TGTGCCACGAAAGGGGACAGAGTCACAGATACGCAGTATTTT
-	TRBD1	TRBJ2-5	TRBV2	CACSLAAGGQGGWRETQYF	TGTGCCTGCAGTTTAGCGGCTGGGGGACAGGGAGGATGGCGAGAGACCCAGTACTTC
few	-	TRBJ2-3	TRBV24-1	CATSESETFGGQDTQYF	TGTGCCACCAGTGAAAGTGAGACGTTTGGGGGCCAAGATACGCAGTATTTT
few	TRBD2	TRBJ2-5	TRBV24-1	CATSDASGGPQETQYF	TGTGCCACCAGTGATGCAAGCGGGGGACCCCAAGAGACCCAGTACTTC
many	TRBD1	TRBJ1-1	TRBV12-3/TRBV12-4	CASSRGQGAGGNTEAFF	TGTGCCAGCAGTAGAGGCCAGGGGGCAGGAGGAAACACTGAAGCTTTCTTT
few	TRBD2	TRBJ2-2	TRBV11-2	CASRLSSGANTGELFF	TGTGCCAGCAGGTTATCTAGCGGGGCTAACACCGGGGAGCTGTTTTTT
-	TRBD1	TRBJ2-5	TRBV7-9	CASSSDRGLVETQYF	TGTGCCAGCAGCTCCGACAGGGGGCTTGTGGAGACCCAGTACTTC
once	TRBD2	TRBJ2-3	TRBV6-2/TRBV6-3	CASSPGTSDTDTQYF	TGTGCCAGCAGTCCTGGGACTAGCGACACAGATACGCAGTATTTT
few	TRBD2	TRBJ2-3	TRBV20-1	CSAINPSHSGGVTDTQYF	TGCAGTGCCATTAACCCCTCTCATAGCGGGGGGGTCACAGATACGCAGTATTTT
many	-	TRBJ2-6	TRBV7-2	CASSQSSGANVLTF	TGTGCCAGCAGTCAGAGCTCTGGGGCCAACGTCCTGACTTTC
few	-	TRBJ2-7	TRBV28	CASSFPGTYEQYF	TGTGCCAGCAGTTTCCCAGGCACCTACGAGCAGTACTTC
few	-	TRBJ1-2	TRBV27	CASSLRGNYGYTF	TGTGCCAGCAGTTTACGGGGTAACTATGGCTACACCTTC
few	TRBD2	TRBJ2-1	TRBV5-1	CASSLTGGYNEQFF	TGCGCCAGCAGCTTAACGGGAGGCTACAATGAGCAGTTCTTC
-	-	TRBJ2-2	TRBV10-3	CATRSDTGTGELFF	TGTGCCACAAGATCAGACACAGGAACCGGGGAGCTGTTTTTT
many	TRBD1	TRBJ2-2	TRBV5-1	CASSPGQGKAGELFF	TGCGCCAGCAGCCCGGGACAGGGGAAGGCCGGGGAGCTGTTTTTT
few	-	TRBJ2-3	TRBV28	CASKTGIIVRTDTQYF	TGTGCCAGCAAGACGGGTATTATCGTCCGCACAGATACGCAGTATTTT
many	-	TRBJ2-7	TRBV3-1	CASEGRDYEQYF	TGTGCCAGTGAGGGGCGGGATTACGAGCAGTACTTC
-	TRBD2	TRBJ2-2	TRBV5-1	CASTQKTSGGDYTGELFF	TGCGCCAGCACCCAGAAAACTAGCGGGGGAGATTACACCGGGGAGCTGTTTTTT